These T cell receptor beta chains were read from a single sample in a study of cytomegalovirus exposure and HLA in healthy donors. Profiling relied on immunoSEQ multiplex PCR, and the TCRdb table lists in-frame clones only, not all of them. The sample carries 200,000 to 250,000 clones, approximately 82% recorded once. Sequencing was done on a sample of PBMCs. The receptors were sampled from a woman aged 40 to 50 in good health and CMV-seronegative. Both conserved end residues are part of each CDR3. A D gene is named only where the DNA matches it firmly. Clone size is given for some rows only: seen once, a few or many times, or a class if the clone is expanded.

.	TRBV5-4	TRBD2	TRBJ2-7	CASSRPGGAEQYF	TGTGCCAGCAGCCGCCCCGGGGGGGCCGAGCAGTACTTC
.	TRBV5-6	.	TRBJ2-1	CASSVGGTVYNEQFF	TGTGCCAGCAGCGTGGGCGGGACAGTATACAATGAGCAGTTCTTC
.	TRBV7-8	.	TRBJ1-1	CASTFGVKVNTEAFF	TGTGCCAGCACCTTCGGGGTAAAGGTGAACACTGAAGCTTTCTTT
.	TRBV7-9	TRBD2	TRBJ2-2	CASSKSGGENTGELFF	TGTGCCAGCAGCAAAAGCGGGGGTGAGAACACCGGGGAGCTGTTTTTT
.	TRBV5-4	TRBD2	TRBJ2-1	CASSLASGEWNEQFF	TGTGCCAGCAGCTTGGCTAGCGGCGAGTGGAATGAGCAGTTCTTC
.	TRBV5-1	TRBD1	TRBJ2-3	CASSGSLTGGTDTQYF	TGCGCCAGCAGCGGGAGCCTGACAGGGGGAACAGATACGCAGTATTTT
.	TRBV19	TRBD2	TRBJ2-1	CASSIGGGPNNEQFF	TGTGCCAGTAGTATAGGCGGGGGGCCAAACAATGAGCAGTTCTTC
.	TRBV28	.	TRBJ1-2	CASSYRANYGYTF	TGTGCCAGCAGTTATAGAGCTAACTATGGCTACACCTTC
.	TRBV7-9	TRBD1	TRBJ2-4	CASSLGDRGTKNIQYF	TGTGCCAGCAGCTTAGGGGACAGGGGAACCAAAAACATTCAGTACTTC
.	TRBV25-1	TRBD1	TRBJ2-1	CASGDRGGEGQFF	TGTGCCAGCGGGGACAGGGGAGGGGAGGGGCAGTTCTTC
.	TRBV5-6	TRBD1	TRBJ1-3	CASSYGTGASGNTIYF	TGTGCCAGCAGCTACGGGACAGGGGCCTCTGGAAACACCATATATTTT
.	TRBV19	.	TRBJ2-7	CASSIASMGATYEQYF	TGTGCCAGTAGTATAGCGTCTATGGGGGCGACCTACGAGCAGTACTTC
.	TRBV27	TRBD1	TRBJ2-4	CASSRTGDIQYF	TGTGCCAGCAGTAGGACAGGGGACATTCAGTACTTC
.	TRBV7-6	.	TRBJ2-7	CASSLDSTGNHYEQYF	TGTGCCAGCAGCTTAGATTCGACGGGGAACCACTACGAGCAGTACTTC
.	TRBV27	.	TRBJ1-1	CASSFRQFPREAFF	TGTGCCAGCAGTTTTAGACAGTTCCCCCGTGAAGCTTTCTTT
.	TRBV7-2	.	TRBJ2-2	CASSPMAGTGELFF	TGTGCCAGCAGCCCCATGGCGGGCACCGGGGAGCTGTTTTTT
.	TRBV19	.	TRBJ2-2	CASSPDKVNTGELFF	TGTGCCAGTAGTCCGGACAAAGTTAACACCGGGGAGCTGTTTTTT
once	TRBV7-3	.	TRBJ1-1	CASSPMNTEAFF	TGTGCCAGCAGCCCAATGAACACTGAAGCTTTCTTT
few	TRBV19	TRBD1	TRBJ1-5	CASRTGSNQPQHF	TGTGCCAGTAGGACAGGGAGCAATCAGCCCCAGCATTTT
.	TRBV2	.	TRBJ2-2	CASSSQGGELFF	TGTGCCAGCAGTTCACAGGGAGGGGAGCTGTTTTTT
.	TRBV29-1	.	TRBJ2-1	CSVATGEAYNEQFF	TGCAGCGTCGCTACAGGGGAGGCCTACAATGAGCAGTTCTTC